The 18 T cell receptor beta chains in this list originate from one sample, sequenced in a study of cytomegalovirus exposure and HLA in healthy donors. Primers for the PCR totalled 60 Vbeta and 13 Jbeta. Clones were sequenced by immunoSEQ multiplex PCR, and TCRdb holds only the in-frame ones, with some missing. The repertoire consists of 150,000 to 200,000 clones, with 84% occurring once and the leading ten covering around 0.25%. The specimen sequenced was PBMCs. These receptors were taken from a boy aged 10-17 years in good health and CMV-seronegative.

This sequence joins TRBV2 and TRBJ2-7; D may be TRBD2 (6 bases). Germline V lookup: CDR1 SNHLY, CDR2 FYNNEI. Trimming took off 9 bases at V and 7 bases at J, with 13 bases between the two ends. The CDR3 has 11 amino acids. For the CDR3, the DNA is TGTGCCAGTACTAGCTTCGGGGAGCAGTACTTC. Its translation is CASTSFGEQYF.

The rearrangement joins TRBV6-5 to TRBJ2-7; D possibly corresponds to TRBD2 (5 bases). The V gene's germline CDR1 is MNHEY and CDR2 SVGAGI. The CDR3 spans 12 residues. Trimming took off 6 bases at V and 6 bases at J, with 12 bases between the two ends. The DNA for the CDR3 is TGTGCCAGCAGGAGCCTGGCGGGCGAGCAGTACTTC. Its protein is CASRSLAGEQYF.

This clone was counted a few times. CDR3 residues: CASSLVGGITEAFF. The CDR3 bases are TGCGCCAGCAGCTTGGTCGGGGGGATCACTGAAGCTTTCTTT. V usage is TRBV5-1 and J usage is TRBJ1-1; TRBD1 might be the D (5 bases). Trimming took off 0 bases at V and 4 bases at J, with 10 bases between the two ends. The CDR3 loop spans 14 amino acids. Per germline, CDR1 SGHRS and CDR2 YFSETQ.

The chain combines TRBV9 with TRBJ2-7; D may be TRBD2 (6 bases). Trimming left V 2 bases short and J 12 bases short, with 24 bases between. Germline CDR1 and CDR2: SGDLS and YYNGEE. The CDR3 has 15 residues. The CDR3 is CASSVGGTGTFVRYF. In DNA, the CDR3 is TGTGCCAGCAGCGTGGGCGGGACTGGGACCTTCGTGCGGTACTTC.

The chain carries TRBV6-1 and TRBJ1-1; 8 nucleotides line up with TRBD1. J was trimmed by 5 bases and V by 6 bases; bases with no gene match: 8. Germline lookup yields CDR1 MNHNS and CDR2 SASEGT. CDR3 size: 14 residues. The CDR3 coding sequence is TGTGCCAGCAGATTACAGGGGGATGGGACTGAAGCTTTCTTT. This sequence encodes CASRLQGDGTEAFF.

The chain has TRBV11-2 and TRBJ1-3; D unclear. Germline assignment: CDR1 SGHAT and CDR2 FQNNGV. The CDR3 consists of 17 residues. Trimming stripped 5 bases from V and 2 bases from J, with 19 bases between. CDR3 in DNA: TGTGCCAGCAGCGCTAGAGCGCAGCTCCATACTGGAAACACCATATATTTT. Protein: CASSARAQLHTGNTIYF.

The rearrangement uses TRBV2 and TRBJ2-7, with no clear D. The CDR3 runs 12 residues. Trimming shortened V by 3 bases and J by 3 bases, and 6 bases separated the two germline ends. Germline lookup yields CDR1 SNHLY and CDR2 FYNNEI. The CDR3 DNA reads TGTGCCAGCAGTGATCGTTACTACGAGCAGTACTTC. This gives the protein CASSDRYYEQYF.

The gene calls are TRBV5-1 and TRBJ2-5; D possibly corresponds to TRBD2 (5 bases). With the DNA end fitting TRBJ2-7 better, the J assignment may be wrong. The CDR3 is 15 residues long. Per germline, CDR1 SGHRS and CDR2 YFSETQ. CDR3 sequence (DNA): TGCGCCAGCAAGGAGGCCCGAGGACGATACTACGAGCAGTACTTC. Amino acids: CASKEARGRYYEQYF.

V usage is TRBV7-9 and J usage is TRBJ2-7, with D perhaps matching TRBD1 (6 bases). V lost 5 bases and J 3 bases, leaving 8 bases between the germline ends. This CDR3 is 12 amino acids long. Germline-derived CDR1 and CDR2 are SEHNR and FQNEAQ (reference sequence). The CDR3 DNA reads TGTGCCAGCAGCCAACAGGGCTACGAGCAGTACTTC. Its translation: CASSQQGYEQYF.

The V and J genes are TRBV7-9 and TRBJ2-7; maybe TRBD1 (6 bases). The CDR3 contains 14 residues. V was pared by 2 bases and J by 5 bases, with 13 bases between. The germline V gene encodes CDR1 SEHNR and CDR2 FQNEAQ (reference sequence). The DNA for the CDR3 is TGTGCCAGCAGCTTATCCGGGACATCTGACGAGCAGTACTTC. Translated, it gives CASSLSGTSDEQYF.

This clone was observed a handful of times. The rearrangement links TRBV6-4 to TRBJ2-3, with 8 bases that match TRBD2. Trimming took 4 bases from V and 4 from J; bases not matched to a gene: 7. The length of the CDR3 is 15 residues. From germline, CDR1 is MRHNA and CDR2 SNTAGT. The chain's CDR3 is CASSASSGSADTQYF. Written as DNA, the CDR3 is TGTGCCAGCAGTGCGTCAAGCGGGAGTGCAGATACGCAGTATTTT.

The chain employs TRBV29-1 and TRBJ2-5; TRBD1 agrees at 7 bases. The end of the DNA fits TRBJ2-7 better, so the J call may be wrong. The CDR3 is 15 amino acids. The germline CDR1 and CDR2 sequences are SQVTM and ANQGSEA. CDR3 nucleotide sequence: TGCAGCGTTGAAGAGACAGGGTGGAGCTCCTACGAGCAGTACTTC. Translated, it gives CSVEETGWSSYEQYF.

This clone was seen just once. The chain combines TRBV19 with TRBJ2-2; TRBD2 agrees at 8 bases. The CDR3 extends over 15 amino acids. Germline V CDR1 and CDR2: LNHDA, SQIVND (reference sequence). The J segment lost 7 bases and the V segment lost 7 bases, leaving 11 bases of the junction unmatched. The chain's CDR3 is CASKGTSGIIGELFF. The CDR3 DNA reads TGTGCCAGTAAGGGGACTAGTGGGATAATCGGGGAGCTGTTTTTT.

The chain recombines TRBV6-6 with TRBJ2-6; TRBD2 agrees at 8 bases. J lost 0 bases, V lost 8 bases, and 3 bases had no gene match. The CDR3 loop spans 15 amino acids. CDR1 MNHNY and CDR2 SVGAGI come from the germline V gene (reference sequence). CDR3 bases: TGTGCCAGCGACCGGGGGGGCTCTGGGGCCAACGTCCTGACTTTC. Amino acid sequence: CASDRGGSGANVLTF.

This clone has only one observation. This chain links TRBV6-6 with TRBJ1-3; D unclear. Germline CDR1 MNHNY, CDR2 SVGAGI (reference sequence). V lost 4 bases and J lost 4, with 14 bases in between. This CDR3 is built from 15 residues. The CDR3 loop is CASSFAGSPGNTIYF. The CDR3, as DNA: TGTGCCAGCAGTTTCGCCGGGAGCCCAGGAAACACCATATATTTT.

The chain carries TRBV25-1 and TRBJ1-2, with D perhaps TRBD1 (5 bases). The V gene lost 3 bases and the J gene lost 5 bases, with 13 bases spanning the gap. CDR3 size: 14 residues. CDR1 is MGHDK and CDR2 is SYGVNS in the germline V gene. The CDR3 DNA follows: TGTGCCAGCAGTGAGACAGCCCAACAATATGGCTACACCTTC. Amino acid sequence: CASSETAQQYGYTF.

This sequence joins TRBV6-6 and TRBJ2-7; 8 nucleotides align to TRBD2. Trimming cost V 0 bases and J 7 bases; bases outside gene matches: 8. In germline, CDR1 is MNHNY, CDR2 SVGAGI (reference sequence). The CDR3 is 15 amino acids. The DNA for the CDR3 is TGTGCCAGCAGTTACTCGGGCGGGGGGACCCTTGAGCAGTACTTC. It yields the protein CASSYSGGGTLEQYF.

The chain employs TRBV5-1 and TRBJ2-3, with 10 bases fitting TRBD2. After removal of 4 bases from V and 2 bases from J, the junction contained 4 bases not matched to a gene. The germline V gene encodes CDR1 SGHRS and CDR2 YFSETQ. The CDR3 covers 15 residues. CDR3 DNA sequence: TGCGCCAGCAGCCCCCTAGCGGGAGTCACAGATACGCAGTATTTT. Its protein is CASSPLAGVTDTQYF.